The T cell receptor (beta chain) under discussion was sequenced for a study of radiation and T cells in renal cell carcinoma. The overall study: Nephrectomy followed 15 Gy stereotactic body radiation by 4 weeks.

Study-level findings and limits: No pretreatment tumor biopsies were available for baseline clonotypes.

Regarding time point: baseline pretreatment blood. Sample treatment: 15 Gy SBRT to primary tumor, nephrectomy 4 weeks later. After SBRT, blood was collected at 2 and 4 weeks, plus baseline. Germline values: CDR1 SGHTS, CDR2 YDEGEE. V lost 6 bases and J lost 9; bases outside the gene matches: 10. The CDR3 runs to 14 residues. Generated by immunoSEQ multiplex PCR, the TCRdb table keeps only in-frame clones and is missing some. The sample yields roughly 120,000 clones, 82% seen once. A word on this clone: Its antigen is not known.

J is TRBJ2-1 and V is TRBV5-8; 9 bases align to TRBD2. The specimen comprised blood, sampled from a patient whose treatment included radiotherapy and nephrectomy. This TCR was recovered from a woman aged 55-75 years with renal cell carcinoma. CDR3 sequence: CASKGLAGRVEQFF. DNA of the CDR3: TGTGCCAGCAAGGGGCTAGCGGGAAGGGTTGAGCAGTTCTTC.